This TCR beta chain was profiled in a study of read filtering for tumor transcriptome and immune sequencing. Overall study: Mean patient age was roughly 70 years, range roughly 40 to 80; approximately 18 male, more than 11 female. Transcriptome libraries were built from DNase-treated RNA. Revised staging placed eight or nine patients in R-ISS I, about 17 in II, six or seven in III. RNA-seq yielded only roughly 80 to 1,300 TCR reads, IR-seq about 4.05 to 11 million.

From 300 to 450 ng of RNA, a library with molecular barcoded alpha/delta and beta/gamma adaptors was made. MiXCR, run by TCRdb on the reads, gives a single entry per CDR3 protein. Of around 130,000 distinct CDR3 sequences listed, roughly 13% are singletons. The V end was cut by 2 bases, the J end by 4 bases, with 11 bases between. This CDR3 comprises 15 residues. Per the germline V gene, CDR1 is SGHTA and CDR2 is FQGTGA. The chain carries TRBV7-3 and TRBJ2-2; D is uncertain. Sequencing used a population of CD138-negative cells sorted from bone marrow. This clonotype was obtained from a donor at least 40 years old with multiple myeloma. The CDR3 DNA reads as TGTGCCAGCAGCTTAGAGTTTGGGGTCACCGGGGAGCTGTTTTTT. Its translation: CASSLEFGVTGELFF.